This TCR beta chain was captured by sequencing in a study of blood T cell repertoires in COVID-19. Study in general: COVID-19 samples collected from the United States, Italy and Spain covered acute and convalescent phases. In each case, the material was cDNA or gDNA derived from T cells, B-cell-depleted T cells, or PBMCs.

The CDR3 sequence is 14 residues long. Trimming shortened V by 3 bases and J by 3 bases, and 13 bases separated the two germline ends. Germline CDR1 reads GTSNPN; CDR2 reads SVGIG (reference sequence). Original handling: By means of reference gene primer amplification, nucleated cell counts were estimated. TCRdb keeps only in-frame clones here, not all; method: immunoSEQ multiplex PCR. V, J and clone size derive from that table, while D and trimming were established from the DNA sequence. This sample yields 95,000 to 150,000 clones, of which around four fifths are seen a single time; under 6% belongs to the top ten.

The source material was peripheral blood. The receptor's source is a man at least 80 years old with active or convalescent COVID-19. This rearrangement joins TRBV30 to TRBJ2-3; D may be TRBD1 (5 bases). CDR3 sequence (DNA): TGTGCCTGGAGGGAAACAGCAGGGACAGATACGCAGTATTTT. This gives the protein CAWRETAGTDTQYF.